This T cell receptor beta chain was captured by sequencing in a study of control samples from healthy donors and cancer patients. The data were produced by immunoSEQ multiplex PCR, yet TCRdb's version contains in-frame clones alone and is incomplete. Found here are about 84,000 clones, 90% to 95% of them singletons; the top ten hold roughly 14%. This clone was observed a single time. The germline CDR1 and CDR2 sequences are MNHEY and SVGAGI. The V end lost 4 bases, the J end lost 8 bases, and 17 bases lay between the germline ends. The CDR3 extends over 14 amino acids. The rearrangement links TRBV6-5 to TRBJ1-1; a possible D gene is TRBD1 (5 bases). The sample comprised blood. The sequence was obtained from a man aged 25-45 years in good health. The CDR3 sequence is CASSWHLRGTEAFF. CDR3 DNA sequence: TGTGCCAGCAGTTGGCATCTCAGAGGGACCGAAGCTTTCTTT.